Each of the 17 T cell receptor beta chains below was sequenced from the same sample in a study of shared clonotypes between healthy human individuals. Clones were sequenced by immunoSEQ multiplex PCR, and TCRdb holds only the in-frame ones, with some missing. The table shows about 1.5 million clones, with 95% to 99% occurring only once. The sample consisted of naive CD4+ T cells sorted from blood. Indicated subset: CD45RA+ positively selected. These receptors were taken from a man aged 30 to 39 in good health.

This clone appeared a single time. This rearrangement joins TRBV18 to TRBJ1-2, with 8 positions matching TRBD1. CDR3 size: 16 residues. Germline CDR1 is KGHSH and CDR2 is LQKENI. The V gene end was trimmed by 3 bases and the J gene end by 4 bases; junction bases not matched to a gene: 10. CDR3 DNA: TGTGCCAGCTCACCCTACCAGTCAGGGGGCTTCTATGGCTACACCTTC. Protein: CASSPYQSGGFYGYTF.

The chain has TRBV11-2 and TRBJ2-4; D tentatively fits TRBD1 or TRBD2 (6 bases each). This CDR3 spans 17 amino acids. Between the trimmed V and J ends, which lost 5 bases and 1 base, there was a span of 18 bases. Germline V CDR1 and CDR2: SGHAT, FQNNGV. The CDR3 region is CASSPFSGAQAKNIQYF. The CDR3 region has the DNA TGTGCCAGCAGCCCATTTTCGGGGGCGCAGGCCAAAAACATTCAGTACTTC. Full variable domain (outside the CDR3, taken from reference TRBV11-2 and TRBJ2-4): EAGVAQSPRYKIIEKRQSVAFWCNPISGHATLYWYQQILGQGPKLLIQFQNNGVVDDSQLPKDRFSAERLKGVDSTLKIQPAKLEDSAVYLCASSPFSGAQAKNIQYFGAGTRLSVL.

CDR3 DNA sequence: TGTGCCAGCAGCTTAGGGACTATACCTGCAGATACGCAGTATTTT. Encoded protein: CASSLGTIPADTQYF. This chain connects TRBV7-6 to TRBJ2-3; a weak D match, TRBD2 (6 bases). V was pared by 1 base and J by 4 bases, with 12 bases between. Germline CDR1 is SGHVS and CDR2 is FNYEAQ. The CDR3 length is 15 residues.

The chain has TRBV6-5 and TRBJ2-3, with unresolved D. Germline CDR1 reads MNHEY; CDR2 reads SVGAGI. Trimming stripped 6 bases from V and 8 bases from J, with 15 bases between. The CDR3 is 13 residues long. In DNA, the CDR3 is TGTGCCAGCAGACCCGAAACTCTCCGTACGCAGTATTTT. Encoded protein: CASRPETLRTQYF.

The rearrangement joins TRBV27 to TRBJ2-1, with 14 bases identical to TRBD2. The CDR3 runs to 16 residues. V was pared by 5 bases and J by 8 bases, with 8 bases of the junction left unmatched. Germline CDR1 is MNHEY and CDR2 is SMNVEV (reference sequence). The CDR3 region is CASSRRGLAGDDEQFF. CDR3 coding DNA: TGTGCCAGCAGTCGGCGGGGACTAGCGGGAGACGATGAGCAGTTCTTC.

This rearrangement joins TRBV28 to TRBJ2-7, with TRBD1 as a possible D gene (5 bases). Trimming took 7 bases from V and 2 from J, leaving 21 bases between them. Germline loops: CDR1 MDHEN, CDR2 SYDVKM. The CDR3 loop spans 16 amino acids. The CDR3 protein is CASTSSGWQGPYEQYF. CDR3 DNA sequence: TGTGCCAGCACCTCCTCAGGGTGGCAGGGCCCCTACGAGCAGTACTTC.

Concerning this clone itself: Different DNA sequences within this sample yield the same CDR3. This CDR3 is CASSAGQGTGELFF. The DNA of the CDR3 is TGCGCCAGCAGCGCCGGACAGGGGACCGGGGAGCTGTTTTTT. The chain carries TRBV5-1 and TRBJ2-2, with TRBD1 matching 9 bases. The CDR3 spans 14 residues. The germline V gene encodes CDR1 SGHRS and CDR2 YFSETQ. V was clipped by 4 bases and J by 5 bases; unmatched bases: 3. Drawing the rest from reference TRBV5-1 and TRBJ2-2, the complete variable domain is KAGVTQTPRYLIKTRGQQVTLSCSPISGHRSVSWYQQTPGQGLQFLFEYFSETQRNKGNFPGRFSGRQFSNSRSEMNVSTLELGDSALYLCASSAGQGTGELFFGEGSRLTVL.

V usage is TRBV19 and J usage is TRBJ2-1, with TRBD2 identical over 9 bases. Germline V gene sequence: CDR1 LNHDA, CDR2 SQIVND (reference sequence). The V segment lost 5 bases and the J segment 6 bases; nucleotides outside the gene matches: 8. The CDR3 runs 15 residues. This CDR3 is CASSPGLAGRNEQFF. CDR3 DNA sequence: TGTGCCAGTAGTCCGGGGCTAGCGGGGCGCAATGAGCAGTTCTTC.

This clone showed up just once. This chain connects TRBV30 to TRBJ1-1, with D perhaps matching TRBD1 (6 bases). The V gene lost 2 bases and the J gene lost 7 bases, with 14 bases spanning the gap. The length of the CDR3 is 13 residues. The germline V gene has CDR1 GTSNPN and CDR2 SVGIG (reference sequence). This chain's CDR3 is CAWSRRGAVEAFF. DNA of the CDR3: TGTGCCTGGAGTCGTCGGGGGGCAGTTGAAGCTTTCTTT.

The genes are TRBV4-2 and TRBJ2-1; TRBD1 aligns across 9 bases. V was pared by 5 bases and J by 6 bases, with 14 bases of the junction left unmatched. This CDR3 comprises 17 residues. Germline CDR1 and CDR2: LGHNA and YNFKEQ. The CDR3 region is CASSNKPGTGSLNEQFF. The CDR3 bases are TGTGCCAGCAGCAACAAACCCGGGACAGGGAGTCTCAATGAGCAGTTCTTC.

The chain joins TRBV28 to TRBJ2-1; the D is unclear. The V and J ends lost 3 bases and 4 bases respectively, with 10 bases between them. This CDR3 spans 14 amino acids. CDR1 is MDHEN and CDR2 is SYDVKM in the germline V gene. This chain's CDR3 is CASSFPPTYNEQFF. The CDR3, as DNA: TGTGCCAGCAGTTTCCCCCCGACGTACAATGAGCAGTTCTTC.

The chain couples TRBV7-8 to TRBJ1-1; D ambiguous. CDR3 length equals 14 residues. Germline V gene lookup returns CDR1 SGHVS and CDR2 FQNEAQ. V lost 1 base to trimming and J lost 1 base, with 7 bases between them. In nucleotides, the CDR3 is TGTGCCAGCAGCTTAGGAGGGCAGAACACTGAAGCTTTCTTT. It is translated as CASSLGGQNTEAFF.

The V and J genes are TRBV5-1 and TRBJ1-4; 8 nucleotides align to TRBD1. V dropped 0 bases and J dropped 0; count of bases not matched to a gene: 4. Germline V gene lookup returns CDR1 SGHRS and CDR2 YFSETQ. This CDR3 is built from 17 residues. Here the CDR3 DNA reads TGCGCCAGCAGCTTGGAAGGGGACAGGTCAACTAATGAAAAACTGTTTTTT. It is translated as CASSLEGDRSTNEKLFF.

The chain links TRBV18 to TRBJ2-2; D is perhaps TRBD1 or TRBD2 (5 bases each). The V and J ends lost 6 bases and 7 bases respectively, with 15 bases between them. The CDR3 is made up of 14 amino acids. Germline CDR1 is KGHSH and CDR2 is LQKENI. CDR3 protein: CASSGASNGGELFF. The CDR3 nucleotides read TGTGCCAGCTCCGGGGCCTCGAACGGCGGGGAGCTGTTTTTT.

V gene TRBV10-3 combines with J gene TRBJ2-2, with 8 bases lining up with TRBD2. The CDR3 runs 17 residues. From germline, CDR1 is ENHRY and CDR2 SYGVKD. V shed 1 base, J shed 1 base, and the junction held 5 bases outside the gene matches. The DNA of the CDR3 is TGTGCCATCAGTGAGTGGGGAACTAGCGGGAACACCGGGGAGCTGTTTTTT. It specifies CAISEWGTSGNTGELFF.

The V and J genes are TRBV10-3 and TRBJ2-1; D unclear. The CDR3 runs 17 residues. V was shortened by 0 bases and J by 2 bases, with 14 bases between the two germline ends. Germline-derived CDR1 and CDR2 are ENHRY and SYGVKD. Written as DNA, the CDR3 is TGTGCCATCAGTGAGTCGAATGCAGCTCTCGCCTACAATGAGCAGTTCTTC. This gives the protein CAISESNAALAYNEQFF.

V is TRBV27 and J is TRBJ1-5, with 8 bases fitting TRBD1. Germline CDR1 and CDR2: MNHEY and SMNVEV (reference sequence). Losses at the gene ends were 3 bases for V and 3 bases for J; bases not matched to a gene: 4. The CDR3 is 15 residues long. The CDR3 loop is CASSFPGQDNQPQHF. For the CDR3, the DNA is TGTGCCAGCAGTTTCCCGGGACAGGACAATCAGCCCCAGCATTTT.